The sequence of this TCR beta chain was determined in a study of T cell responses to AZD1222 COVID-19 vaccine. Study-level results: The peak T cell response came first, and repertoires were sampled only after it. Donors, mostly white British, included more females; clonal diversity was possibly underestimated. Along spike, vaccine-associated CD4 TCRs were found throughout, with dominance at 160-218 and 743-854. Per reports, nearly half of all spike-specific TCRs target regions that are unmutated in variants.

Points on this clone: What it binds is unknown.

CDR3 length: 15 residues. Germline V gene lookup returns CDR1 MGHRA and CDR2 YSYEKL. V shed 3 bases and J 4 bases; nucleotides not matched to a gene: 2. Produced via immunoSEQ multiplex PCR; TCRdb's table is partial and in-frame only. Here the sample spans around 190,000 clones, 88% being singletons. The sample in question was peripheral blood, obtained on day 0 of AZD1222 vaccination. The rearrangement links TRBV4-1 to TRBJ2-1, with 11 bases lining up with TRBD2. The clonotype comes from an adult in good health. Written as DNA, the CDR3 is TGCGCCAGCAGCCAGATAGCGGGGGGGTACAATGAGCAGTTCTTC. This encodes CASSQIAGGYNEQFF.